What follows are 26 T cell receptor beta chains derived from one specimen sequenced in a study of sequential checkpoint blockade in melanoma. Indicated treatment: randomized to nivolumab then ipilimumab (arm A) or the reverse (arm B). This table comes from immunoSEQ multiplex PCR, and its TCRdb copy is limited to in-frame clones, with some not included. The table includes around 9,200 clones, roughly 25% detected once. The sample here was tumor tissue (inferred from file names), taken from a patient given nivolumab and ipilimumab in sequence. The receptor source for this set is a human donor with melanoma.

This clone was found many times. The chain uses TRBV6-8 and TRBJ1-2; the D is unclear. Germline V CDR1 and CDR2: MNHGY, SAAAGT. This CDR3 has 15 amino acids. With 0 bases removed from V and 4 bases from J, the gap between germline ends came to 12 bases. CDR3 sequence (DNA): TGTGCCAGCAGTTACTCGAGTGCAGGCTCCTATGGCTACACCTTC. Amino acids: CASSYSSAGSYGYTF.

CDR3 protein: CASSLRWGSNQPQHF. The DNA of the CDR3 is TGTGCCAGCAGTCTCCGTTGGGGTAGCAATCAGCCCCAGCATTTT. This sequence joins TRBV6-8 and TRBJ1-5, with no clear D. V lost 5 bases, J lost 0 bases, and 11 bases lay in between. This CDR3 spans 15 amino acids. CDR1 and CDR2 from the germline V gene are MNHGY and SAAAGT.

This clone was seen a few times. The chain couples TRBV23-1 to TRBJ2-7; 9 nucleotides align to TRBD1. TRBV23-1 is reported as an ORF; its role is uncertain. The ends lost 4 bases at V and 2 bases at J; junction bases unmatched: 6. The CDR3 runs 15 residues. CDR3 DNA: TGCGCCAGCAGTCTGGGACAGGGACAACCCTACGAGCAGTACTTC. It specifies CASSLGQGQPYEQYF.

This clone was counted only a few times. This chain joins TRBV28 and TRBJ2-1; D gene unclear. The V gene's germline CDR1 is MDHEN and CDR2 SYDVKM. The V end lost 4 bases, the J end lost 0 bases, and 13 bases lay between the germline ends. This CDR3 spans 16 amino acids. The CDR3 loop reads CASSSKIPNSYNEQFF. CDR3 sequence (DNA): TGTGCCAGCAGTTCCAAAATACCGAACTCCTACAATGAGCAGTTCTTC.

This rearrangement joins TRBV28 to TRBJ2-7; tentative D call: TRBD1 (6 bases). Looked up from germline, CDR1 is MDHEN and CDR2 is SYDVKM. With 8 bases removed from V and 0 bases from J, the gap between germline ends came to 14 bases. This CDR3 comprises 14 residues. The CDR3 reads CASGGLRNSYEQYF. CDR3 bases: TGTGCCAGCGGGGGCCTTAGGAACTCCTACGAGCAGTACTTC.

Written as DNA, the CDR3 is TGTGCCAGCAGTTACCAGGCCCGACGGGGGCAGGAGGGAGATACGCAGTATTTT. The encoded protein is CASSYQARRGQEGDTQYF. The rearrangement links TRBV6-8 to TRBJ2-3; the D call may be TRBD1 or TRBD2 (6 bases each). V was shortened by 2 bases and J by 5 bases, with 23 bases between the two germline ends. Germline V lookup: CDR1 MNHGY, CDR2 SAAAGT. There are 18 residues in the CDR3.

The genes are TRBV18 and TRBJ1-4, with a weak D call TRBD1 (6 bases). The ends were cut back, 2 bases at V and 3 bases at J, with 10 bases in the middle. The CDR3 is 15 amino acids. Germline CDR1 and CDR2: KGHSH and LQKENI. The CDR3 nucleotides are TGTGCCAGCTCACCAAGACAGGACCCTAATGAAAAACTGTTTTTT. Amino acid sequence: CASSPRQDPNEKLFF.

The sample holds a few counts of this clone. The V gene is TRBV29-1, the J gene TRBJ2-1; D not certain. V lost 4 bases and J lost 4, with 11 bases in between. Per germline, CDR1 SQVTM and CDR2 ANQGSEA. There are 13 residues in the CDR3. CDR3 bases: TGCAGCGTTGGCAGGCACGAGTACAATGAGCAGTTCTTC. This encodes CSVGRHEYNEQFF.

This clone was observed a few times. V gene TRBV6-8 combines with J gene TRBJ2-3; 7 nucleotides line up with TRBD1. The V and J ends lost 7 bases and 0 bases, in that order; junction bases with no gene match: 16. The CDR3 consists of 18 residues. Germline CDR1 and CDR2: MNHGY and SAAAGT. Written as DNA, the CDR3 is TGTGCCAGCATCCAAGGGTTTAGGGGGCCCGCTAGCACAGATACGCAGTATTTT. Translated, it gives CASIQGFRGPASTDTQYF.

The chain employs TRBV5-1 and TRBJ2-3; D might be TRBD1 or TRBD2, each matching 5 bases. The CDR3 covers 17 residues. CDR1 is SGHRS, CDR2 YFSETQ, per germline. V gave up 0 bases and J gave up 4 bases, with 18 bases separating them. The CDR3 DNA follows: TGCGCCAGCAGCTTGGTACCGGGGCCGAACGGCGCAGATACGCAGTATTTT. This translates into CASSLVPGPNGADTQYF.

The chain couples TRBV18 to TRBJ1-5; no clear D gene. Germline CDR1 and CDR2: KGHSH and LQKENI. The CDR3 has 17 residues. Trimming took off 1 base at V and 7 bases at J, with 20 bases between the two ends. The CDR3 nucleotides are TGTGCCAGCTCACCACAACCCCAGCCGGCTAATCCCCAGCCCCAGCATTTT. Its translation: CASSPQPQPANPQPQHF.

This clone was counted between two and nine times. This chain links TRBV28 with TRBJ2-5, with TRBD1 matching over 10 bases. Looked up from germline, CDR1 is MDHEN and CDR2 is SYDVKM. CDR3 length: 16 residues. V trimming: 4 bases; J trimming: 5 bases; junction bases outside the gene matches: 10. The DNA of the CDR3 is TGTGCCAGCAGTTCCCGCCGGGACAGGGGTTGGGAGACCCAGTACTTC. This codes for CASSSRRDRGWETQYF.

This clone occurred many times. This chain uses TRBV11-3 with TRBJ2-3; tentative D call: TRBD1 (6 bases). The V end was cut by 4 bases, the J end by 0 bases, with 11 bases between. Germline-derived CDR1 and CDR2 are SGHNT and YENEEA. The length of the CDR3 is 15 residues. The CDR3 is CASSSWTVSTDTQYF. DNA for the CDR3: TGTGCCAGCAGCTCCTGGACAGTGAGCACAGATACGCAGTATTTT.

This rearrangement joins TRBV6-8 to TRBJ2-1, with D unclear. Per germline, CDR1 MNHGY and CDR2 SAAAGT. The CDR3 extends over 14 amino acids. With 5 bases removed from V and 0 bases from J, the gap between germline ends came to 8 bases. The CDR3 here is CASSPQSSYNEQFF. CDR3 DNA sequence: TGTGCCAGCAGTCCCCAGAGCTCCTACAATGAGCAGTTCTTC.

In this sample, this clone turned up many times. V is TRBV7-7 and J is TRBJ2-2; D is ambiguous. Deletions cut 3 bases from V and 6 bases from J, with 11 bases between. Germline CDR1 SSHAT, CDR2 FNYEAQ (reference sequence). The CDR3 extends over 14 amino acids. The CDR3 DNA is TGTGCCAGCAGCTTGGACCAGACGCCCGGGGAGCTGTTTTTT. Translated, it gives CASSLDQTPGELFF.

In this sample, this clone turned up a few times. This chain links TRBV6-8 with TRBJ2-7; 8 bases map to TRBD1. J gave up 7 bases and V 6 bases, and 17 bases lay outside the gene matches. Germline CDR1 and CDR2: MNHGY and SAAAGT. CDR3 length equals 16 residues. The CDR3 bases are TGTGCCAGCAGCTTCCCGACAGGGGACTGGCTGGGGGAGCAGTACTTC. Protein product: CASSFPTGDWLGEQYF.

This clone has at least ten counts. This chain links TRBV7-5 with TRBJ1-2. TRBV7-5 is tagged as a pseudogene. The CDR3 spans 15 residues. In DNA form, the CDR3 reads TGTGCCAGCAGGTCGGACGGGAAGAAACCGTATGGCTACACCTTC. Amino acid sequence: CASRSDGKKPYGYTF.

Ten or more counts support this clone. V usage is TRBV11-3 and J usage is TRBJ1-1; D unclear. This CDR3 has 15 amino acids. CDR1 and CDR2 (germline): SGHNT, YENEEA. V dropped 2 bases and J dropped 3 bases, with 13 bases sitting between them. The CDR3 sequence: CASSLHPDFHTEAFF. The DNA of the CDR3 is TGTGCCAGCAGCTTACACCCAGATTTCCACACTGAAGCTTTCTTT.

The genes are TRBV6-8 and TRBJ2-2; D gene unclear. The ends were cut back, 5 bases at V and 6 bases at J, with 7 bases in the middle. The CDR3 runs to 12 residues. The germline V gene encodes CDR1 MNHGY and CDR2 SAAAGT. The DNA of the CDR3 is TGTGCCAGCAGTGCCTCCGCCGGGGAGCTGTTTTTT. It translates to CASSASAGELFF.

This sequence joins TRBV18 and TRBJ1-2; D remains unclear. V dropped 3 bases and J dropped 3 bases, with 11 bases sitting between them. Germline V gives CDR1 KGHSH, CDR2 LQKENI. The CDR3 loop spans 14 amino acids. The CDR3 coding sequence is TGTGCCAGCTCACCGGGAGGGAGGGACTATGGCTACACCTTC. Translated: CASSPGGRDYGYTF. Together with reference TRBV18 and TRBJ1-2, the CDR3 gives the full variable domain: NAGVMQNPRHLVRRRGQEARLRCSPMKGHSHVYWYRQLPEEGLKFMVYLQKENIIDESGMPKERFSAEFPKEGPSILRIQQVVRGDSAAYFCASSPGGRDYGYTFGSGTRLTVV.

This chain joins TRBV18 and TRBJ1-2, with D perhaps TRBD1 (6 bases). Germline CDR1 reads KGHSH; CDR2 reads LQKENI. V was cut by 3 bases and J by 6 bases, with 17 bases left in between. This CDR3 contains 15 residues. CDR3 nucleotides: TGTGCCAGCTCACCCCCTCCCGGGGGCTACGATGGCTACACCTTC. Protein sequence: CASSPPPGGYDGYTF.

V gene TRBV6-4 combines with J gene TRBJ2-7; D is tentatively TRBD1 or TRBD2 (6 bases each). The CDR3 is 12 amino acids. Germline CDR1 is MRHNA and CDR2 is SNTAGT. Trimming took 5 bases from V and 11 from J, leaving 16 bases between them. The CDR3 bases are TGTGCCAGCAGTTACCCAACAGGGAGGAAGTACTTC. Its protein is CASSYPTGRKYF.

Notes on this clone: A read error may produce the germline difference seen at one junction end. V and J are TRBV6-8 and TRBJ2-3; 16 nucleotides agree with TRBD2. The CDR3 spans 18 residues. The germline CDR1 and CDR2 sequences are MNHGY and SAAAGT. The CDR3 protein is CASSDSPGLAGGSSTQYF. CDR3 DNA sequence: TGTGCCAGCAGTGACTCCCCGGGACTAGCGGGGGGGTCCAGTACGCAGTATTTT.

The V and J genes are TRBV19 and TRBJ1-4; D gene ambiguous. The germline V gene encodes CDR1 LNHDA and CDR2 SQIVND (reference sequence). With 7 bases removed from V and 0 bases from J, the gap between germline ends came to 15 bases. The CDR3 runs 16 residues. The CDR3 DNA follows: TGTGCCAGTACGTCCGGCCAGCTTGCAACTAATGAAAAACTGTTTTTT. As protein: CASTSGQLATNEKLFF.

The rearrangement joins TRBV18 to TRBJ2-3, with D tentatively TRBD2 (6 bases). V gave up 0 bases and J gave up 0 bases, with 13 bases separating them. Germline CDR1 is KGHSH and CDR2 is LQKENI. There are 17 residues in the CDR3. Written as DNA, the CDR3 is TGTGCCAGCTCACCACCCCGGGCGGGGCCTAGCACAGATACGCAGTATTTT. It encodes CASSPPRAGPSTDTQYF.

The J gene is TRBJ2-1, the V gene TRBV12-5; tentatively, D is TRBD1 (6 bases). The ends were cut back, 2 bases at V and 4 bases at J, with 6 bases in the middle. The CDR3 runs to 13 residues. The germline V gene encodes CDR1 LGHNT and CDR2 FRNRAP. Written as DNA, the CDR3 is TGTGCTAGTGGTTTGACAGGGTACAATGAGCAGTTCTTC. It encodes CASGLTGYNEQFF. Looking up the rest from reference TRBV12-5 and TRBJ2-1 gives the full variable domain: DARVTQTPRHKVTEMGQEVTMRCQPILGHNTVFWYRQTMMQGLELLAYFRNRAPLDDSGMPKDRFSAEMPDATLATLKIQPSEPRDSAVYFCASGLTGYNEQFFGPGTRLTVL.